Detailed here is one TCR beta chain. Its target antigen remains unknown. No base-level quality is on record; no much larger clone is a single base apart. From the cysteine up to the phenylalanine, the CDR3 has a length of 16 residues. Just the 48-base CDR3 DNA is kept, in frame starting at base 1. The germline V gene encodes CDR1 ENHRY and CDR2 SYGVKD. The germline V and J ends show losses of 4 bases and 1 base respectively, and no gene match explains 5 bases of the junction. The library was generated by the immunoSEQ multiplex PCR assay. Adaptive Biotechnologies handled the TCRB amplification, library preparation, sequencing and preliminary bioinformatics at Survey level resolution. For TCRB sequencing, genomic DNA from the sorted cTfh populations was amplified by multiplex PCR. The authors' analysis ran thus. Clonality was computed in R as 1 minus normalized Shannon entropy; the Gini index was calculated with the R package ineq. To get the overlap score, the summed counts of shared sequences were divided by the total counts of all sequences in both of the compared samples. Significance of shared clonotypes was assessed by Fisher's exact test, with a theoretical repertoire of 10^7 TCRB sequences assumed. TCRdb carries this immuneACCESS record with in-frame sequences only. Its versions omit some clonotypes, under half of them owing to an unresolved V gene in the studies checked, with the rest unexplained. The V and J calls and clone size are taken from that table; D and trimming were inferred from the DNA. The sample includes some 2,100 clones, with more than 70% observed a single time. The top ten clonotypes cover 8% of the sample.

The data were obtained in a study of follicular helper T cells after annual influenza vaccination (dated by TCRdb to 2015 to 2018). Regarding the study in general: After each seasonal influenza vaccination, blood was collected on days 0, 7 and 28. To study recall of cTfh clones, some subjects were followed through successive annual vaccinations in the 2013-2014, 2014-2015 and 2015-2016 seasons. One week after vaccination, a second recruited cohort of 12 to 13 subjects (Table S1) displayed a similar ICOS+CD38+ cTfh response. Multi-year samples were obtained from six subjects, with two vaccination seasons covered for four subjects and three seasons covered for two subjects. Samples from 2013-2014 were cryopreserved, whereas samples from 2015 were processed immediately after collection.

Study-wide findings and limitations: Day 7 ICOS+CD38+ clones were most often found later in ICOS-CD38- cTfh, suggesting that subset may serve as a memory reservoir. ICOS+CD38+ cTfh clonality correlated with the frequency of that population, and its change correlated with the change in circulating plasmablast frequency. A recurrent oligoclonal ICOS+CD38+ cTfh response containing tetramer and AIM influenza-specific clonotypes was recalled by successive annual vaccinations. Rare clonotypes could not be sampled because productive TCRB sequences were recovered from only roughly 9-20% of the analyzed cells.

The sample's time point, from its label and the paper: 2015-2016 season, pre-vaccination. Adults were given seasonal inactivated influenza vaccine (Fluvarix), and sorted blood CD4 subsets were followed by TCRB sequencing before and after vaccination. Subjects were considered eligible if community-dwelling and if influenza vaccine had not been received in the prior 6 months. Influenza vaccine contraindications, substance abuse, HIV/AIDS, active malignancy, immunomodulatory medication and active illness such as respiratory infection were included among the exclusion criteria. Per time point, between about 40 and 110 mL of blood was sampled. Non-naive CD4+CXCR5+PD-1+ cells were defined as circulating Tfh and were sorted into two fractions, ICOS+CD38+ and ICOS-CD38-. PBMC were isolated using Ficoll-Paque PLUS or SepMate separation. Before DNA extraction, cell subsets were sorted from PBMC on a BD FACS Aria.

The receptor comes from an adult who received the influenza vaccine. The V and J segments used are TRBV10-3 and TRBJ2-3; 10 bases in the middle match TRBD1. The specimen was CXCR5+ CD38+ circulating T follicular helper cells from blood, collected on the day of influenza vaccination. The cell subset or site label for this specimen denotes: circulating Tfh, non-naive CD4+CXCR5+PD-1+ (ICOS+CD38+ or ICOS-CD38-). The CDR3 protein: CAISGVGTGGTDTQYF. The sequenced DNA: TGTGCCATCAGTGGAGTAGGGACAGGGGGCACAGATACGCAGTATTTT.